The 10 T cell receptor beta chains presented below share a single source sample, sequenced in a study of T cell changes during pregnancy in multiple sclerosis. TCRdb's copy holds only in-frame clones and misses some; the assay was immunoSEQ multiplex PCR. The data contain under 100,000 clones, approximately 94% of them singletons. This material consisted of peripheral blood, taken in the third trimester of pregnancy. These receptors all come from a female donor with multiple sclerosis, enrolled in a pregnancy study.

This chain connects TRBV27 to TRBJ1-1; no clear D gene. Per the germline V gene, CDR1 is MNHEY and CDR2 is SMNVEV (reference sequence). CDR3 length: 13 amino acids. The germline V and J ends were trimmed by 6 bases and 1 base, with 9 bases remaining between them. Here the CDR3 DNA reads TGTGCCAGCAGATTAAACAGGAACACTGAAGCTTTCTTT. It codes for CASRLNRNTEAFF.

The rearrangement joins TRBV7-9 to TRBJ1-2, with TRBD1 identical over 7 bases. The germline gives CDR1 SEHNR, CDR2 FQNEAQ (reference sequence). The J segment lost 4 bases and the V segment lost 5 bases, leaving 4 bases of the junction unmatched. The length of the CDR3 is 13 residues. DNA of the CDR3: TGTGCCAGCAGCCCGGGACAGATCTATGGCTACACCTTC. Amino acid sequence: CASSPGQIYGYTF.

This chain joins TRBV15 and TRBJ2-2, with 9 bases fitting TRBD2. Per the germline V gene, CDR1 is LNHNV and CDR2 is YYDKDF (reference sequence). The CDR3 consists of 15 residues. Trimming at V came to 4 bases and at J to 2 bases, leaving 2 bases not matched to a gene. The CDR3 bases are TGTGCCACCAGCACGGGACTAGCAAACACCGGGGAGCTGTTTTTT. Translated, it gives CATSTGLANTGELFF.

The gene calls are TRBV4-1 and TRBJ1-1, with D possibly TRBD1 on 5 matching bases. The V gene's germline CDR1 is MGHRA and CDR2 YSYEKL. This CDR3 comprises 14 residues. The V gene lost 1 base and the J gene lost 5 bases, with 11 bases spanning the gap. CDR3 bases: TGCGCCAGCAGCCAAGGGACAAGGGATACTGAAGCTTTCTTT. Amino acid sequence: CASSQGTRDTEAFF.

The chain links TRBV5-6 to TRBJ2-7; 7 bases line up with TRBD1. The V and J ends lost 4 bases and 1 base, in that order; junction bases with no gene match: 11. The CDR3 covers 16 residues. Germline lookup yields CDR1 SGHDT and CDR2 YYEEEE. This CDR3 reads CASSPLRTGFSYEQYF. CDR3 nucleotide sequence: TGTGCCAGCAGCCCACTCCGGACAGGTTTTTCCTACGAGCAGTACTTC.

The chain uses TRBV9 and TRBJ2-3; 12 bases are a match to TRBD1. The V segment lost 4 bases and the J segment 4 bases; nucleotides outside the gene matches: 13. Germline loops: CDR1 SGDLS, CDR2 YYNGEE. This CDR3 comprises 18 residues. This CDR3 reads CASSTPGQGARPADTQYF. The CDR3 nucleotides are TGTGCCAGCAGCACACCGGGACAGGGGGCGAGGCCCGCAGATACGCAGTATTTT. The full variable domain, completed using reference TRBV9 and TRBJ2-3, is DSGVTQTPKHLITATGQRVTLRCSPRSGDLSVYWYQQSLDQGLQFLIQYYNGEERAKGNILERFSAQQFPDLHSELNLSSLELGDSALYFCASSTPGQGARPADTQYFGPGTRLTVL.

The rearrangement links TRBV11-3 to TRBJ2-1, with TRBD1 matching 7 bases. The germline CDR1 and CDR2 sequences are SGHNT and YENEEA. The ends lost 1 base at V and 1 base at J; junction bases unmatched: 7. The CDR3 has 17 amino acids. DNA of the CDR3: TGTGCCAGCAGCTTAGGACAGGGTATCGAGTCCTACAATGAGCAGTTCTTC. It yields the protein CASSLGQGIESYNEQFF.

The chain recombines TRBV10-3 with TRBJ2-3; D gene ambiguous. Trimming removed 3 bases from V and 4 bases from J, with 5 bases in between. The germline CDR1 and CDR2 sequences are ENHRY and SYGVKD. CDR3 length: 12 residues. CDR3 DNA sequence: TGTGCCATCAGTGATACGGCAGATACGCAGTATTTT. It yields the protein CAISDTADTQYF.

In DNA, the CDR3 is TGTGCCAGCAGTTTACAGGGCACAGATACGCAGTATTTT. This translates into CASSLQGTDTQYF. This chain joins TRBV28 and TRBJ2-3; D is uncertain. The germline V gene has CDR1 MDHEN and CDR2 SYDVKM. With 2 bases removed from V and 1 base from J, the gap between germline ends came to 4 bases. This CDR3 is built from 13 residues.

The V gene is TRBV13, the J gene TRBJ2-1, with TRBD1 identical over 12 bases. V shed 0 bases and J 8 bases; nucleotides not matched to a gene: 5. Germline CDR1 and CDR2: PRHDT and FYEKMQ (reference sequence). The CDR3 spans 16 residues. The CDR3 region is CASSLGGTGGFDEQFF. As DNA, the CDR3 is TGTGCCAGCAGCTTAGGAGGGACAGGGGGCTTCGATGAGCAGTTCTTC.